This TCR beta chain was observed in a study of post-analysis software for immune sequencing data. General study points: Compared against controls, patients with multiple sclerosis displayed significantly lower normalized Chao1 diversity. The study found TRBV5-6, TRBV5-1 and TRBV20-1 among 5 or 6 TRBV segments more frequent in patients than controls.

As concerns this clonotype: Its antigen is unidentified.

Unique molecular identifiers were built into the TCR beta cDNA libraries. TCRdb re-called the PCR reads through MiXCR, storing one row per CDR3 protein. The repertoire holds 450,000 or so distinct CDR3 sequences, around 40% seen once, with 12% in the top ten. Germline CDR1 reads MGHRA; CDR2 reads YSYEKL. CDR3 length equals 17 residues. The receptor was isolated from a girl aged 5-17 years with multiple sclerosis. This chain links TRBV4-1 with TRBJ2-4; TRBD1 aligns across 8 bases. The J call could be wrong; TRBJ2-7 is a better fit for the DNA end. Specimen: blood. CDR3 region: CASSHPRTGQTIHEQYF. CDR3 bases: TGCGCCAGCAGCCATCCCAGGACAGGGCAAACTATTCACGAGCAGTACTTC.